The 18 T cell receptor beta chains below come from one sample, sequenced in a study of blood T cells in healthy people across ages. Together with a sample-barcoded 5' primer, a J-beta primer mix was included in a second PCR lasting roughly 7 to 11 cycles. Using its own MiXCR run on the 5' RACE reads, TCRdb lists one record per CDR3 protein. This sample has some 1.5 million distinct CDR3 sequences, with 28% found just once. Material: blood. The receptors derive from a woman aged 25-40 years in good health.

V gene TRBV12-3 or TRBV12-4 combines with J gene TRBJ2-5; D is possibly TRBD1 (5 bases). Trimming shortened V by 5 bases and J by 10 bases, and 14 bases separated the two germline ends. The CDR3 runs to 12 residues. The CDR3 loop is CASSQDHRSQYF. The DNA of the CDR3 is TGTGCCAGCAGTCAAGATCACAGGAGCCAGTACTTC.

In this sample, this clonotype turned up many times. The chain joins TRBV20-1 to TRBJ1-5, with D unresolved. The CDR3 totals 13 residues. Trimming removed 0 bases at V and 1 base at J, with 4 bases between. The germline V gene encodes CDR1 DFQATT and CDR2 SNEGSKA (reference sequence). The CDR3 DNA sequence: TGCAGTGCTAGAGATCCAAGCAATCAGCCCCAGCATTTT. Translated: CSARDPSNQPQHF.

The chain carries TRBV2 and TRBJ2-7; D call uncertain. The DNA end is a closer match to TRBJ2-5, so the J assignment may be wrong. Per germline, CDR1 SNHLY and CDR2 FYNNEI. The CDR3 loop spans 12 amino acids. CDR3 region: CASSAVWETQYF. In DNA form, the CDR3 reads TGTGCCAGCAGTGCGGTGTGGGAGACCCAGTACTTC.

A few counts support this clonotype. The chain links TRBV11-2 to TRBJ2-7; a weak D match, TRBD2 (6 bases). The germline V and J ends were trimmed by 2 bases and 0 bases, with 20 bases remaining between them. Per the germline V gene, CDR1 is SGHAT and CDR2 is FQNNGV. CDR3 length equals 18 residues. The CDR3 region has the DNA TGTGCCAGCAGCTTAAATGCTATCATCCGGGGGTCCTCCTACGAGCAGTACTTC. Encoded protein: CASSLNAIIRGSSYEQYF.

As DNA, the CDR3 is TGTGCCAGCAGCAAGCGGATGGATGGGGCCAACGTCCTGACTTTC. It specifies CASSKRMDGANVLTF. This rearrangement joins TRBV21-1 to TRBJ2-6. TRBV21-1 is flagged as a pseudogene. CDR3 size: 15 residues.

This clonotype has only one observation. This chain uses TRBV3-1 with TRBJ2-1, with TRBD2 identical over 10 bases. Germline values: CDR1 LGHDT, CDR2 YNNKEL (reference sequence). The V gene end was trimmed by 4 bases and the J gene end by 6 bases; junction bases not matched to a gene: 6. The length of the CDR3 is 15 residues. The CDR3 protein is CASSPGTSEVNEQFF. The CDR3 nucleotides read TGTGCCAGCAGCCCCGGGACTAGCGAGGTCAATGAGCAGTTCTTC.

This clonotype showed up just a few times. The rearrangement links TRBV6-1 to TRBJ2-1, with 10 bases aligning to TRBD1. The CDR3 totals 14 residues. In germline, CDR1 is MNHNS, CDR2 SASEGT. V lost 5 bases to trimming and J lost 7 bases; unmatched junction nucleotides: 5. In DNA form, the CDR3 reads TGTGCCAGCAGTCTGGGACAGGGGCCAAATGAGCAGTTCTTC. Protein: CASSLGQGPNEQFF.

The chain recombines TRBV20-1 with TRBJ2-7; the match to TRBD2 covers 7 bases. J lost 4 bases, V lost 0 bases, and 9 bases had no gene match. This CDR3 is built from 15 residues. The germline V gene has CDR1 DFQATT and CDR2 SNEGSKA (reference sequence). The chain's CDR3 is CSARDEGSGPYEQYF. In DNA, the CDR3 is TGCAGTGCTAGAGATGAGGGTAGCGGGCCGTACGAGCAGTACTTC.

This clonotype has more than one count but fewer than ten. The gene calls are TRBV5-1 and TRBJ2-7, with D tentatively TRBD1 (6 bases). Trimming removed 1 base from V and 2 bases from J, with 10 bases in between. This CDR3 comprises 14 residues. Germline CDR1 and CDR2: SGHRS and YFSETQ. The CDR3 bases are TGCGCCAGCAGCTTGAGGACAGCAGCCTACGAGCAGTACTTC. The encoded protein is CASSLRTAAYEQYF.

This rearrangement joins TRBV5-5 to TRBJ2-3; D might be TRBD1 (5 bases). The germline V gene has CDR1 SGHKS and CDR2 YYEKEE (reference sequence). The CDR3 totals 16 residues. The germline V and J ends were trimmed by 4 bases and 0 bases, with 15 bases remaining between them. The CDR3 sequence is CASSGATPASTDTQYF. CDR3 in DNA: TGTGCCAGCAGCGGGGCGACACCTGCTAGCACAGATACGCAGTATTTT.

The genes are TRBV6-5 and TRBJ2-5; possibly TRBD2 for D (5 bases). Germline V lookup: CDR1 MNHEY, CDR2 SVGAGI. The CDR3 totals 12 residues. V lost 10 bases to trimming and J lost 11 bases, with 20 bases between them. CDR3 amino acids: CATRTITREQYF. The CDR3 DNA reads as TGTGCCACTCGAACTATCACGAGGGAGCAGTACTTC.

This chain uses TRBV6-1 with TRBJ2-7; the D is unclear. V lost 4 bases and J lost 1, with 8 bases in between. This CDR3 is built from 13 residues. The germline V gene encodes CDR1 MNHNS and CDR2 SASEGT. CDR3 nucleotide sequence: TGTGCCAGCAGTGCGGCCAGTTCCTACGAGCAGTACTTC. Protein product: CASSAASSYEQYF.

The V and J genes are TRBV2 and TRBJ2-7; D not resolved. CDR1 SNHLY and CDR2 FYNNEI come from the germline V gene. This CDR3 region has 16 residues. V lost 6 bases, J lost 0 bases, and 18 bases lay in between. The chain's CDR3 is CASRLRQISISYEQYF. CDR3 nucleotide sequence: TGTGCCAGCAGATTGCGGCAGATATCTATCTCCTACGAGCAGTACTTC.

This clonotype was counted a few times. V is TRBV5-6 and J is TRBJ1-6; 12 bases fit TRBD1. Germline values: CDR1 SGHDT, CDR2 YYEEEE. The ends lost 6 bases at V and 10 bases at J; junction bases unmatched: 8. This CDR3 has 15 residues. CDR3 sequence (DNA): TGTGCCAGCAACCCACGGGACAGGGGGCCCTCACCCCTCCACTTT. Encoded protein: CASNPRDRGPSPLHF.

Notes on this clonotype: This could be a read error, since a much larger clone is one nucleotide away. The chain uses TRBV7-9 and TRBJ1-2; no clear D gene. The CDR3 consists of 14 residues. Looked up from germline, CDR1 is SEHNR and CDR2 is FQNEAQ (reference sequence). Written as DNA, the CDR3 is TGTGCCAGCACCTCCGGGAGACCCAACTATGGCTGCACCTTC. Its protein product is CASTSGRPNYGCTF.

This clonotype appeared a few times. The chain couples TRBV5-1 to TRBJ2-1; the match to TRBD2 covers 13 bases. CDR3 size: 19 residues. Germline trimming cut 2 bases from V and 0 bases from J; bases unmatched to any gene: 8. CDR1 and CDR2 from the germline V gene are SGHRS and YFSETQ. As DNA, the CDR3 is TGCGCCAGCAGCTTCTTCACTAGCGGGAGGGGAAGCTCCTACAATGAGCAGTTCTTC. Protein: CASSFFTSGRGSSYNEQFF.

The V call is TRBV5-4, the J call TRBJ1-1; weak D call: TRBD1 (6 bases). This CDR3 has 16 amino acids. Germline V CDR1 and CDR2: SGHNT, YYREEE (reference sequence). Trimming removed 1 base at V and 0 bases at J, with 13 bases between. The DNA for the CDR3 is TGTGCCAGCAGCTTGATAAGGGGGGTTATGAACACTGAAGCTTTCTTT. Its translation: CASSLIRGVMNTEAFF.

The rearrangement joins TRBV5-1 to TRBJ1-4; no clear D. This CDR3 comprises 14 residues. V lost 4 bases, J lost 3 bases, and 10 bases lay in between. Germline V gene lookup returns CDR1 SGHRS and CDR2 YFSETQ. The chain's CDR3 is CASSPQHSNEKLFF. The DNA for the CDR3 is TGCGCCAGCAGCCCACAGCACTCTAATGAAAAACTGTTTTTT.